Listed here is a single T cell receptor (beta chain). The antigen remains unidentified. This entry is derived from a study of liver allograft versus peripheral blood T cells. Overall study context: Repertoires from peripheral blood of liver transplant recipients were compared with those inside their transplanted livers.

Trimming stripped 6 bases from V and 1 base from J, with 15 bases between. Germline V CDR1 and CDR2: DFQATT, SNEGSKA (reference sequence). This CDR3 is 14 amino acids long. A single record per CDR3 protein comes from TCRdb applying MiXCR to the reads. The profile covers fewer than 9,500 distinct CDR3 sequences, with approximately 15% appearing a single time and 1.8% taken by the ten largest. Points from the study as a whole: Reportedly, liver allograft T cell receptor repertoires differed from peripheral blood ones.

The TCR originated in a human patient who had a liver transplant. Some T cells may be supplied by the graft donor. J is TRBJ1-1 and V is TRBV20-1, with D possibly matching TRBD1 (5 bases). The CDR3 spells CSADGTAPNTEAFF. The CDR3 DNA sequence: TGCAGTGCGGACGGGACCGCGCCGAACACTGAAGCTTTCTTT.